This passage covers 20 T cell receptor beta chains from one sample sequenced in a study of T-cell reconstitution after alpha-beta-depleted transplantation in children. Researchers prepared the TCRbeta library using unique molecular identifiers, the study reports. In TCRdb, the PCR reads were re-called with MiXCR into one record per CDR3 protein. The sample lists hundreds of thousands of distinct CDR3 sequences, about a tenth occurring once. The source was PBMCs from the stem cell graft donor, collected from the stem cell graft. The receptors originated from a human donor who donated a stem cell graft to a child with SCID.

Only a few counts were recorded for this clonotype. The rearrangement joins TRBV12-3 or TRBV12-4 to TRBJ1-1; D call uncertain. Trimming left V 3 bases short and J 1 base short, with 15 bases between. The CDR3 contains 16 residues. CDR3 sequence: CASSFVSPGRNTEAFF. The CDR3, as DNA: TGTGCCAGCAGTTTTGTCTCGCCGGGGAGGAACACTGAAGCTTTCTTT.

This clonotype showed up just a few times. The CDR3 nucleotides read TGCAGCGCAACCTGGGCGAACACTGAAGCTTTCTTT. The encoded protein is CSATWANTEAFF. The chain uses TRBV29-1 and TRBJ1-1, with D unclear. V was shortened by 7 bases and J by 1 base, with 10 bases between the two germline ends. CDR1 and CDR2 from the germline V gene are SQVTM and ANQGSEA. The CDR3 covers 12 residues.

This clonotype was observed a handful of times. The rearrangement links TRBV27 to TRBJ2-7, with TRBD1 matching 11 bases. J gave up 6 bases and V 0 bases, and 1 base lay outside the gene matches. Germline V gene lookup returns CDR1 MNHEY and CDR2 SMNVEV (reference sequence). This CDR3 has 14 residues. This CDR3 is CASSLSGTGGEQYF. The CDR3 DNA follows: TGTGCCAGCAGTTTATCCGGGACAGGGGGCGAGCAGTACTTC.

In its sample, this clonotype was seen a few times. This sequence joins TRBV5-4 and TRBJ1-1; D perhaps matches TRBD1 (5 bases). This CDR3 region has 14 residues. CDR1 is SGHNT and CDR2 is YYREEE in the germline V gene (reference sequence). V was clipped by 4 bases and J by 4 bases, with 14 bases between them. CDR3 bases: TGTGCCAGCAGCGGCCGGGGGTTAGGCACTGAAGCTTTCTTT. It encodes CASSGRGLGTEAFF.

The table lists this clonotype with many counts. The CDR3 loop is CSARNVDDEQFF. As DNA, the CDR3 is TGCAGTGCTAGAAATGTAGACGATGAGCAGTTCTTC. The rearrangement links TRBV20-1 to TRBJ2-1; no definite D call. This CDR3 has 12 amino acids. Germline CDR1 is DFQATT and CDR2 is SNEGSKA (reference sequence). The V end lost 2 bases, the J end lost 8 bases, and 10 bases lay between the germline ends.

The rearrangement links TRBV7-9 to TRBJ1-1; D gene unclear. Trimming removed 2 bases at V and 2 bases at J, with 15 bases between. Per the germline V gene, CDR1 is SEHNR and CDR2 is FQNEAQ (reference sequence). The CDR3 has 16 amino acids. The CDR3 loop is CASSLTLRVANTEAFF. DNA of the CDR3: TGTGCCAGCAGCTTAACCCTTCGGGTTGCCAACACTGAAGCTTTCTTT.

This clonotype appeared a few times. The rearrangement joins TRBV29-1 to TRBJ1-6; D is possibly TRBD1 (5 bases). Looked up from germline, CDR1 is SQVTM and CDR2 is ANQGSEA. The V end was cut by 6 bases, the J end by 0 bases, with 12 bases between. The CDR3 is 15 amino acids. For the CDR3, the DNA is TGCAGCGTCCAGACAGAGAGCTCCTATAATTCACCCCTCCACTTT. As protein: CSVQTESSYNSPLHF.

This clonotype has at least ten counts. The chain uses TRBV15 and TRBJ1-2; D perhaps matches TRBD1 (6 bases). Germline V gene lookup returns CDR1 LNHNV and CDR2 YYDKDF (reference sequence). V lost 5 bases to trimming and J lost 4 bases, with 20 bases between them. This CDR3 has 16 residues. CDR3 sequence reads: CATSGSGTQPGYGYTF. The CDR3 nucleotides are TGTGCCACCAGCGGATCCGGGACACAGCCAGGCTATGGCTACACCTTC.

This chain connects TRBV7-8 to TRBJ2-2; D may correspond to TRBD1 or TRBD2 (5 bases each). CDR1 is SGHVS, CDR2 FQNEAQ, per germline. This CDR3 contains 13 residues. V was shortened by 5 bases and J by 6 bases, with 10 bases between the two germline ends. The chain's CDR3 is CASSPLGAGELFF. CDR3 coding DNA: TGTGCCAGCAGCCCTTTGGGGGCCGGGGAGCTGTTTTTT.

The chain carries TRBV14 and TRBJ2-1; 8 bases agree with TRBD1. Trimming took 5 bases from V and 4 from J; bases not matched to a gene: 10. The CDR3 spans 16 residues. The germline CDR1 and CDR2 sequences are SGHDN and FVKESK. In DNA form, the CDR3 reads TGTGCCAGCAGCTTCCGGACAGGGAGAGAGTACAATGAGCAGTTCTTC. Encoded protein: CASSFRTGREYNEQFF.

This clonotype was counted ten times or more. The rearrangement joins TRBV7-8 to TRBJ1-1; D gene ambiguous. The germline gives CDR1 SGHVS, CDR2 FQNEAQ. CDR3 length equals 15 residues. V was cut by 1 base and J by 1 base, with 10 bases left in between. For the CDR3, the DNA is TGTGCCAGCAGCTTAGGGCCCAGTTCGAACACTGAAGCTTTCTTT. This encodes CASSLGPSSNTEAFF.

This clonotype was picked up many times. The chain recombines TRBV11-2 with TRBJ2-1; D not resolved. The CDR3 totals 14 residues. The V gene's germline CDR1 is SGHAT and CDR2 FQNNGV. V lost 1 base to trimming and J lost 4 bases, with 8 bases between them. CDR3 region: CASSLVAVYNEQFF. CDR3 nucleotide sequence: TGTGCCAGCAGCTTAGTGGCAGTTTACAATGAGCAGTTCTTC.

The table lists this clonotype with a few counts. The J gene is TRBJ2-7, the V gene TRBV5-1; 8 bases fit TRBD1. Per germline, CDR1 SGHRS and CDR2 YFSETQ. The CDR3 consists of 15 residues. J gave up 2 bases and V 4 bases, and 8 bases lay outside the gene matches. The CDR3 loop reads CASSHRQGSTYEQYF. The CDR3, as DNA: TGCGCCAGCAGCCACCGACAGGGGAGTACCTACGAGCAGTACTTC.

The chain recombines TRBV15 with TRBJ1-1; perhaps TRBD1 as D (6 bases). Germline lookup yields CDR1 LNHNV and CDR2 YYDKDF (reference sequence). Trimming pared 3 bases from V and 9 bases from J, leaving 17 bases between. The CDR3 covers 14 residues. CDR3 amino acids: CATSRRTGGGKAFF. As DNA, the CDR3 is TGTGCCACCAGCAGGAGGACCGGGGGCGGTAAAGCTTTCTTT. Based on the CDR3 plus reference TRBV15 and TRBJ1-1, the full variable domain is DAMVIQNPRYQVTQFGKPVTLSCSQTLNHNVMYWYQQKSSQAPKLLFHYYDKDFNNEADTPDNFQSRRPNTSFCFLDIRSPGLGDTAMYLCATSRRTGGGKAFFGQGTRLTVV.

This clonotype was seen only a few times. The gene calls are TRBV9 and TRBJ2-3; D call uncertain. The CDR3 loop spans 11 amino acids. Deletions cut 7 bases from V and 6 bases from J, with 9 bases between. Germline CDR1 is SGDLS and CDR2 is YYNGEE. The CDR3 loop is CASGSRDTQYF. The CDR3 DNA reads TGTGCCAGCGGAAGCAGGGATACGCAGTATTTT.

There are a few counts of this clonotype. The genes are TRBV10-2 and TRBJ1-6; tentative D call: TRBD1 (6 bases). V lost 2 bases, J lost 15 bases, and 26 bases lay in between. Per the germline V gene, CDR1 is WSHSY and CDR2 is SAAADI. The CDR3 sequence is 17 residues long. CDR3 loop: CASSETGRQASRLSLHF. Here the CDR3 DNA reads TGCGCCAGCAGTGAGACAGGTCGACAGGCTTCGAGACTTAGCCTCCACTTT.

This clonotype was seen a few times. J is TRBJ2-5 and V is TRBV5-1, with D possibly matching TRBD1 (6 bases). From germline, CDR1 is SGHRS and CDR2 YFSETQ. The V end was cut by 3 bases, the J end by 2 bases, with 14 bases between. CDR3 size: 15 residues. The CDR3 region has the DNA TGCGCCAGCAGCTCAAACCAGGACAGACAAGAGACCCAGTACTTC. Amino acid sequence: CASSSNQDRQETQYF.

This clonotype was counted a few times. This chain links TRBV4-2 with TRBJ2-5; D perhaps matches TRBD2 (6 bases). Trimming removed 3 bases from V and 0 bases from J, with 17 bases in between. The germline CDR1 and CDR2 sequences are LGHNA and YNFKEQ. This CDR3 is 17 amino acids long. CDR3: CASSQDTGTPYQETQYF. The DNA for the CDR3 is TGTGCCAGCAGCCAGGATACCGGGACTCCGTACCAAGAGACCCAGTACTTC.

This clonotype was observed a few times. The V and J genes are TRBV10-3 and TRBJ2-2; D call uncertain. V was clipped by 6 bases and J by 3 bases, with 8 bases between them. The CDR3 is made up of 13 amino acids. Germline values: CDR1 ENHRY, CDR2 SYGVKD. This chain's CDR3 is CAIRPLDTGELFF. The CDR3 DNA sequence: TGTGCCATCAGACCCCTGGACACCGGGGAGCTGTTTTTT.

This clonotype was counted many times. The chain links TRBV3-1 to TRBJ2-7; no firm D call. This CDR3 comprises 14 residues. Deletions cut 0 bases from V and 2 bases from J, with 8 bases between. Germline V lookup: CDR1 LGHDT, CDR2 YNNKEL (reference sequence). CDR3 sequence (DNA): TGTGCCAGCAGCCAAGATCTAGGGCCCTACGAGCAGTACTTC. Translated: CASSQDLGPYEQYF.